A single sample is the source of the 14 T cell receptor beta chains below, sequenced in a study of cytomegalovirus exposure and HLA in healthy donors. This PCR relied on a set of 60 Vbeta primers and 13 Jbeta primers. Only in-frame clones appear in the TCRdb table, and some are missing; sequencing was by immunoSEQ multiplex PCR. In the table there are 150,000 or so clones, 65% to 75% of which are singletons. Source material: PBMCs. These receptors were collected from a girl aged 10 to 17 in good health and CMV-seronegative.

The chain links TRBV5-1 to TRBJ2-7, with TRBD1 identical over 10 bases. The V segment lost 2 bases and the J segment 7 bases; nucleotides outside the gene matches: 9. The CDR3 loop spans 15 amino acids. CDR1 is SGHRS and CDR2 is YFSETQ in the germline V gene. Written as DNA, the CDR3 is TGCGCCAGCAGCTTTACGGGACAGGGGAGAGGAGAGCAGTACTTC. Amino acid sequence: CASSFTGQGRGEQYF.

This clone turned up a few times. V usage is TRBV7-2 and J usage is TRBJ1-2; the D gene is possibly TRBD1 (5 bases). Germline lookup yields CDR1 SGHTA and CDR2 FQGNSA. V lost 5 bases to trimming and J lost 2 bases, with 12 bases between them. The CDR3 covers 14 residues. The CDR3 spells CASSPGVTNYGYTF. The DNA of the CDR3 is TGTGCCAGCAGCCCGGGGGTTACAAACTATGGCTACACCTTC. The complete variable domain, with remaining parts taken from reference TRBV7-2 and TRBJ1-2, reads GAGVSQSPSNKVTEKGKDVELRCDPISGHTALYWYRQSLGQGLEFLIYFQGNSAPDKSGLPSDRFSAERTGGSVSTLTIQRTQQEDSAVYLCASSPGVTNYGYTFGSGTRLTVV.

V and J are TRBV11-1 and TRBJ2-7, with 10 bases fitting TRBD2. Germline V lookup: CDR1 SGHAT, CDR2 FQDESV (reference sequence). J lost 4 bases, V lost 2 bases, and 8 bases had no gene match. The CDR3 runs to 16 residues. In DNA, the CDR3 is TGTGCCAGCAGCTTATCTAGCGGGAGCCCTTCTTACGAGCAGTACTTC. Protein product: CASSLSSGSPSYEQYF.

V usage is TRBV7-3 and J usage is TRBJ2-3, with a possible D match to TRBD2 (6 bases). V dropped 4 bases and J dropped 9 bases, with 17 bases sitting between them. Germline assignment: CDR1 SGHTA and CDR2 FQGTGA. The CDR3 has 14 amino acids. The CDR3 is CASSSGLGRGTQYF. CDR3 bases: TGTGCCAGCAGCTCGGGACTGGGAAGAGGAACGCAGTATTTT.

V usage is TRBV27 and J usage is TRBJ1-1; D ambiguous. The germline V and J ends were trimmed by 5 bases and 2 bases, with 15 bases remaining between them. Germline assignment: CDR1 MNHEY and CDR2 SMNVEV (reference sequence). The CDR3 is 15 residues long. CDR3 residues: CASSASRDLNTEAFF. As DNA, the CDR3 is TGTGCCAGCAGTGCGTCGAGGGATCTTAACACTGAAGCTTTCTTT.

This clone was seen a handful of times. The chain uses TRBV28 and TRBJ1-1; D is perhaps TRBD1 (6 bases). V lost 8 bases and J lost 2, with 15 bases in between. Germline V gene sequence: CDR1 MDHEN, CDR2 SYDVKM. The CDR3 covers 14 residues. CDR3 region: CASYVTGRNTEAFF. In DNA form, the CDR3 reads TGTGCCAGCTACGTTACAGGGCGAAACACTGAAGCTTTCTTT.

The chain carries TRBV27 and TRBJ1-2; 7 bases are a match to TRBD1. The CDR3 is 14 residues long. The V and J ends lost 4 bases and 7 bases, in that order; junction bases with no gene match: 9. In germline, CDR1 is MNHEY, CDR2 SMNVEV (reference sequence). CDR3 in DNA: TGTGCCAGCAGTTCAGAGACAGGGTCCTCTGGCTACACCTTC. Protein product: CASSSETGSSGYTF.

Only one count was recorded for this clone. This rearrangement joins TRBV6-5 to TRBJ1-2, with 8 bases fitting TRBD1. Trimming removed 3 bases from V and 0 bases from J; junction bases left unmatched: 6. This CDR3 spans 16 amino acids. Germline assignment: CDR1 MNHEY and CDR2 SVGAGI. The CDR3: CASSYLPGQANYGYTF. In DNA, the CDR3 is TGTGCCAGCAGTTATTTGCCGGGACAGGCTAACTATGGCTACACCTTC.

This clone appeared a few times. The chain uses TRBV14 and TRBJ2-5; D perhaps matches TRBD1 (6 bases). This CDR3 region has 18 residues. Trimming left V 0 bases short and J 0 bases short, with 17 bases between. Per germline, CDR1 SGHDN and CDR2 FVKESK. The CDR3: CASSQEFPTGPHQETQYF. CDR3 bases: TGTGCCAGCAGCCAAGAATTTCCGACAGGCCCCCACCAAGAGACCCAGTACTTC.

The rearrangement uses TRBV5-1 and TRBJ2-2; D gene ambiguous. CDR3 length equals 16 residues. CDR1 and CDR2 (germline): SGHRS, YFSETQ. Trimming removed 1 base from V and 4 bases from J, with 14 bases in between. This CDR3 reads CASSLSPETVTGELFF. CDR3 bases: TGCGCCAGCAGCTTGTCCCCGGAGACTGTCACCGGGGAGCTGTTTTTT.

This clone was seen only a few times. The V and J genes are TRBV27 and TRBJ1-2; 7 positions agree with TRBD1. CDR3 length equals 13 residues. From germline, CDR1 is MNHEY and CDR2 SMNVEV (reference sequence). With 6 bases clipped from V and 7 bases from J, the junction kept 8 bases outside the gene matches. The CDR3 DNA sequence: TGTGCCAGCAGGTCGACAGGGTCGTCTGGCTACACCTTC. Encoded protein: CASRSTGSSGYTF.

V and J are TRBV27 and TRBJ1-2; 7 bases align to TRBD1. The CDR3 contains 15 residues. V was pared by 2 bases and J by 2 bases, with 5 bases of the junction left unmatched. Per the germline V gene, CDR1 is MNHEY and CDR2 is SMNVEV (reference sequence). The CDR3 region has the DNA TGTGCCAGCAGTTTAAGGGGACAGACCAACTATGGCTACACCTTC. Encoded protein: CASSLRGQTNYGYTF.

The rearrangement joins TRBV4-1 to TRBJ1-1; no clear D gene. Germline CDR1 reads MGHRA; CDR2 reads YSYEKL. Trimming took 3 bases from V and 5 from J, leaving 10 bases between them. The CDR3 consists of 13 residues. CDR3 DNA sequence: TGCGCCAGCAGCCAGGTTCAGGCGACTGAAGCTTTCTTT. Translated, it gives CASSQVQATEAFF.

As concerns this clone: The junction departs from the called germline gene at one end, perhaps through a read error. CDR3 DNA sequence: TGCAGCGTGGGACAGCCAAACACCGGGGGGCTGTTTTTT. Translating it yields CSVGQPNTGGLFF. The gene calls are TRBV29-1 and TRBJ2-2, with D possibly being TRBD1 (7 bases). Germline CDR1 reads SQVTM; CDR2 reads ANQGSEA. The length of the CDR3 is 13 residues.